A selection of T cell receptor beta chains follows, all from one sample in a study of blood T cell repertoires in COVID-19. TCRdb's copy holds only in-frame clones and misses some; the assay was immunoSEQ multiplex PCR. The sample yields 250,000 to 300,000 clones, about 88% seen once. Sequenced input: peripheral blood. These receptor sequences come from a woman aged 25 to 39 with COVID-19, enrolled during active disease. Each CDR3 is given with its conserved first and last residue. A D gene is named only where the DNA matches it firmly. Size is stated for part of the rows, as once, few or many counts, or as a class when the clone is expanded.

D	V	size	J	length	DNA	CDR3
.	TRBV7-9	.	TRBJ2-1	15	TGTGCCAGCAGCTACCCGGACTACGCGTATGAGGAGCAGTTCTTC	CASSYPDYAYEEQFF
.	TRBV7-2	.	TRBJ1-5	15	TGTGCCAGCCGACGAGCGGACGGGGGAATATTGCCCCAGCATTTT	CASRRADGGILPQHF
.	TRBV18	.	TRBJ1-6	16	TGTGCCAGCTCACCACTTCAGGGTAGAGATAATTCACCCCTCCACTTT	CASSPLQGRDNSPLHF
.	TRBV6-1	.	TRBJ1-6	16	TGTGCCAGCAGTGACCTTAAGACAGCTTATAATTCACCCCTCCACTTT	CASSDLKTAYNSPLHF
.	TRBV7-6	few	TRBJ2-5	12	TGTGCCAGCAGCTCCAGGGAAGAGACCCAGTACTTC	CASSSREETQYF
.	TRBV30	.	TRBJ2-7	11	TGTGCCTGGATTACTAGCTACGAGCAGTACTTC	CAWITSYEQYF
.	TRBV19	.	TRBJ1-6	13	TGTGCCAGTAGTATACGACAAAGGGGACCCCTCCACTTT	CASSIRQRGPLHF
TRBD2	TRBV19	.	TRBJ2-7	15	TGTGCCAGTAGTGGGGGACTAGCGGGAGACGACGAGCAGTACTTC	CASSGGLAGDDEQYF
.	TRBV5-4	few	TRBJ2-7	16	TGTGCCAGCAGCGCCGACAGCTTGCTTGGCTCCTACGAGCAGTACTTC	CASSADSLLGSYEQYF
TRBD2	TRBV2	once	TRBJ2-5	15	TGTGCCAGCAGCGGGACTAGCGGACTCCAAGAGACCCAGTACTTC	CASSGTSGLQETQYF
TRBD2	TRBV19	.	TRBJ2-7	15	TGTGCCAGTAGTATCAGGGTAGCGGGCGGCTACGAGCAGTACTTC	CASSIRVAGGYEQYF
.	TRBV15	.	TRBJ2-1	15	TGTGCCACCAGCAGGGACTCGAGCTCCTACAATGAGCAGTTCTTC	CATSRDSSSYNEQFF
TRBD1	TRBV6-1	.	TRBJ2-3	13	TGTGCCAGCAGTGAAGCAGGGGGCGATACGCAGTATTTT	CASSEAGGDTQYF
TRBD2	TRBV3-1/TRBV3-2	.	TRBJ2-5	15	TGTGCCAGCCGCCCTAGCGGGAGGGGACGGGAGACCCAGTACTTC	CASRPSGRGRETQYF
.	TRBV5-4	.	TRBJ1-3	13	TGTGCCAGCAGCTTCCGAGCCGGAAACACCATATATTTT	CASSFRAGNTIYF
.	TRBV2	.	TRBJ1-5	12	TGTGCCAGCAGCGATCCACGGCAGCCCCAGCATTTT	CASSDPRQPQHF
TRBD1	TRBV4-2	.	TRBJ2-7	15	TGTGCCAGCAGCCAGCCGGGACAGGGTTCCTACGAGCAGTACTTC	CASSQPGQGSYEQYF
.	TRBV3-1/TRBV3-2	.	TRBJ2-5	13	TGTGCCAGCAGCGGGGGGTACCAAGAGACCCAGTACTTC	CASSGGYQETQYF
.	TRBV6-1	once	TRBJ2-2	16	TGTGCCAGCAGTGAGGTCCCAGGTGGTCAAACCGGGGAGCTGTTTTTT	CASSEVPGGQTGELFF
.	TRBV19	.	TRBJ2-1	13	TGTGCCAGTCGGACTAACGTCGGGAATGAGCAGTTCTTC	CASRTNVGNEQFF
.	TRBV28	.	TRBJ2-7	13	TGTGCCAGCAGTTTGTTCGGGGTCTACGAGCAGTACTTC	CASSLFGVYEQYF
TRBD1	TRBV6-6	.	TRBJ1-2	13	TGTGCCAGCAGAACGGGACAGCACTATGGCTACACCTTC	CASRTGQHYGYTF
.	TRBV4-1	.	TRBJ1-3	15	TGCGCCAGCAGCCAAGTGCCCAGGGGTGAAAACACCATATATTTT	CASSQVPRGENTIYF
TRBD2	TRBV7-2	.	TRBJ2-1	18	TGTGCCAGCAGCTCTCGGACTAGCGGGGCCCAAACAGGGAATGAGCAGTTCTTC	CASSSRTSGAQTGNEQFF
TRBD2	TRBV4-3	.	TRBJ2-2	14	TGCGCCAGCGTCCTCCCTAGCGGTACCGGGGAGCTGTTTTTT	CASVLPSGTGELFF
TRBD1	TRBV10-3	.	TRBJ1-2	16	TGTGCCATCAGCGACTCTCCCGGGACAGGGTTTGAAGGCTACACCTTC	CAISDSPGTGFEGYTF
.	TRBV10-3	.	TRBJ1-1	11	TGTGCCATCAGTGAGTCCCTTGAAGCTTTCTTT	CAISESLEAFF
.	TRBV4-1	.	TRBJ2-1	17	TGCGCCAGCAGCGCACACTCGGGACAGCGGGAGTCCAATGAGCAGTTCTTC	CASSAHSGQRESNEQFF
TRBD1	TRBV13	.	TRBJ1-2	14	TGTGCCAGCAGCTCCGACAGGGTTGGCTATGGCTACACCTTC	CASSSDRVGYGYTF
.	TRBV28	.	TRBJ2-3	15	TGTGCCAGCAGTTTACCCCAGGGAAGCACAGATACGCAGTATTTT	CASSLPQGSTDTQYF
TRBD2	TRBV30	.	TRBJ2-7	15	TGTGCCTGGAGTGTACGGACTAGCGGTGCCCGGGAGCAGTACTTC	CAWSVRTSGAREQYF
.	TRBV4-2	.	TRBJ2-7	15	TGTGCCAGCAGCCAATGGGACTCTAGCTCCTACGAGCAGTACTTC	CASSQWDSSSYEQYF
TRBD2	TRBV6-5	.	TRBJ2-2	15	TGTGCCAGCTTGGGGCTAGCGGGAGTGGTCGGGGAGCTGTTTTTT	CASLGLAGVVGELFF
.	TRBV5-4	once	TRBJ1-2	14	TGTGCCAGCAGCCACTGGGGCGGGAGCTATGGCTACACCTTC	CASSHWGGSYGYTF
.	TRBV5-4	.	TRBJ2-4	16	TGTGCCAGCAGCTTGGCCGGGGGTTGGGGCCAAAACATTCAGTACTTC	CASSLAGGWGQNIQYF
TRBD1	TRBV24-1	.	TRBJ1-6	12	TGTGCCACCAGTGATGTGACAGGGTCCCTCCACTTT	CATSDVTGSLHF
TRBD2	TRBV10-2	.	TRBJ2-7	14	TGCGCCAGCAGTGATAGTCGGGAGGCAGTCGAGCAGTACTTC	CASSDSREAVEQYF
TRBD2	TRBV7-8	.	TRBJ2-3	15	TGTGCCAGCAGCTTCGGGAGGGTAGCGCAACTAACGCGGTATTTT	CASSFGRVAQLTRYF
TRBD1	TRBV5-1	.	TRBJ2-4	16	TGCGCCAGCAGCTTGGGACAGGGGGTTAGCAAAAACATTCAGTACTTC	CASSLGQGVSKNIQYF
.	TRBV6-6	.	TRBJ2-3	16	TGTGCCAGCAGTTACAGTCCTGTAAAGCCCACAGATACGCAGTATTTT	CASSYSPVKPTDTQYF
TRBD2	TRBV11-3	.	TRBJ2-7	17	TGTGCCAGCAGCTACGGGGCGGCTAGCGGGAGTCGAGGCGAGCAGTACTTC	CASSYGAASGSRGEQYF
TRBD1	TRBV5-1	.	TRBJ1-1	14	TGCGCCAGCAGCTTACGACAGGGTGGAACTGAAGCTTTCTTT	CASSLRQGGTEAFF
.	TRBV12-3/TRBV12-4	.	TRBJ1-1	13	TGTGCCAGCAGTTTGCAGATGAACACTGAAGCTTTCTTT	CASSLQMNTEAFF
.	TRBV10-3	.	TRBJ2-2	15	TGTGCCATCAGTGAGTACCTACTAGGCGGCGGGGAGCTGTTTTTT	CAISEYLLGGGELFF
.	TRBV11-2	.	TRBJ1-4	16	TGTGCCAGCAGCCTCCCCGGGGGGGGCGCGGCTGAAAAACTGTTTTTT	CASSLPGGGAAEKLFF
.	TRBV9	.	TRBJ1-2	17	TGTGCCAGCAGCTTACGACAAGTCCCAGTTACTAACTATGGCTACACCTTC	CASSLRQVPVTNYGYTF
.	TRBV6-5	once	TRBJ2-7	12	TGTGCCAGCAGTTTCCTAGGTGCCGAGCAGTACTTC	CASSFLGAEQYF
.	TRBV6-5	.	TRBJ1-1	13	TGTGCCAGCAGTTATCGACAAGGCACTGAAGCTTTCTTT	CASSYRQGTEAFF
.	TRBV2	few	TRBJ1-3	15	TGTGCCAGCAGTGAGAGGCAGGGCTCTGGAAACACCATATATTTT	CASSERQGSGNTIYF
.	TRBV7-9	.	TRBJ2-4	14	TGTGCCAGCAGTATGGGGGCGGCCAAAAACATTCAGTACTTC	CASSMGAAKNIQYF
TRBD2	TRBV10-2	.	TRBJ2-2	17	TGCGCCAGCAGTGAGACCGGACTAGCGGGAGACACCGGGGAGCTGTTTTTT	CASSETGLAGDTGELFF
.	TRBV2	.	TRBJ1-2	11	TGTGCCCTCAGGGGTGACTATGGCTACACCTTC	CALRGDYGYTF